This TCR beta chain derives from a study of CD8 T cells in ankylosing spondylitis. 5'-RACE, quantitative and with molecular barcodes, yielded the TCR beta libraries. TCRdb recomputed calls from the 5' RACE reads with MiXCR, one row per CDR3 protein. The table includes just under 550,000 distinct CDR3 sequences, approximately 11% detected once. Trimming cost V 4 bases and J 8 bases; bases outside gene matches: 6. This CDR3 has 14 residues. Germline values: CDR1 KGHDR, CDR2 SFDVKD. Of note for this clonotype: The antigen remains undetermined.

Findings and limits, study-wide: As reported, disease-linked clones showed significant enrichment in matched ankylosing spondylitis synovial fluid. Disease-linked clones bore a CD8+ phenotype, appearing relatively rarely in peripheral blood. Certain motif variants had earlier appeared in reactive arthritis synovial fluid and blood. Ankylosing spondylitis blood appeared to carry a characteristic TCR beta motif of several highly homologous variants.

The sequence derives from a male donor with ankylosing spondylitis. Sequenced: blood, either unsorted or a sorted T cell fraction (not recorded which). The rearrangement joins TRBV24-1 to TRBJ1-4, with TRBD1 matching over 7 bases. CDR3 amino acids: CATSDHGTVEKLFF. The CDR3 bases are TGTGCCACCAGTGACCATGGGACAGTAGAAAAACTGTTTTTT.